This section outlines one T cell receptor beta chain sequence together with its context. Germline V gene lookup returns CDR1 GTSNPN and CDR2 SVGIG (reference sequence). The CDR3 has 11 amino acids. V was clipped by 8 bases and J by 1 base, with 8 bases between them. Specified time point: baseline, week 1 (first vaccination visit). As to treatment: pre-vaccination baseline after standard-of-care therapy. Libraries were prepared by immunoSEQ multiplex PCR; TCRdb keeps only in-frame clonotypes and omits some of them. Of tens of thousands of clones in the sample, less than 90% were seen once. These data are taken from a study of a mutant IDH1 vaccine in newly diagnosed glioma.

The TCR comes from a woman aged 40 to 50 with glioma. The chain couples TRBV30 to TRBJ1-1; D may be TRBD1 (5 bases). The sequencing here drew on PBMCs, taken from a glioma patient treated with radiotherapy, temozolomide or both. The CDR3 here is CAGDGNTEAFF. In DNA form, the CDR3 reads TGTGCCGGGGACGGGAACACTGAAGCTTTCTTT.